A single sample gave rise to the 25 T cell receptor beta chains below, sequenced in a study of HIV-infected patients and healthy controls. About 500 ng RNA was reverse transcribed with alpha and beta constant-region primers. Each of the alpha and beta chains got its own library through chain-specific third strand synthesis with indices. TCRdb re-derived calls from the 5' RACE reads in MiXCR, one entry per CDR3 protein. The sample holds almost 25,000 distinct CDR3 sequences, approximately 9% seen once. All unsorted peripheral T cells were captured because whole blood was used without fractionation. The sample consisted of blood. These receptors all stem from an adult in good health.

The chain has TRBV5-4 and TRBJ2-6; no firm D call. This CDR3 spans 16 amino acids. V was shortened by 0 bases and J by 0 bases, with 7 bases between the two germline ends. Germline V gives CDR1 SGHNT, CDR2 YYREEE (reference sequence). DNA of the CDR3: TGTGCCAGCAGCTTGGCCACAAGCTCTGGGGCCAACGTCCTGACTTTC. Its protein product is CASSLATSSGANVLTF.

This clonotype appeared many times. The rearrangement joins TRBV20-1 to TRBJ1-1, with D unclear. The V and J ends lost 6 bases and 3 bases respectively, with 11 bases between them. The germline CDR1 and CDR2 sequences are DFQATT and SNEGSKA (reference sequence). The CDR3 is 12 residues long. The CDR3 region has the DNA TGCAGTGCCACCAAGGTTGACACTGAAGCTTTCTTT. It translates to CSATKVDTEAFF.

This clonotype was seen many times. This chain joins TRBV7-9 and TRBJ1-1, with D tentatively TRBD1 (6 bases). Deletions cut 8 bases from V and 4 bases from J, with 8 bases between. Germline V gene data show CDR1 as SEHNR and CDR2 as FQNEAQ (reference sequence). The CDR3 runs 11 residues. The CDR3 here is CASGGGTEAFF. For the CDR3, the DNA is TGTGCCAGCGGAGGGGGCACTGAAGCTTTCTTT.

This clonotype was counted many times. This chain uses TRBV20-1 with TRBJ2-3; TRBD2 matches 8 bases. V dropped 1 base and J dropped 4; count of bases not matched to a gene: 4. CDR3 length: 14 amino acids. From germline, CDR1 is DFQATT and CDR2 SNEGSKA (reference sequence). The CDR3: CSARVGGASDTQYF. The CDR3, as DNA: TGCAGTGCTAGAGTCGGGGGGGCTTCAGATACGCAGTATTTT.

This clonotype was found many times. In DNA form, the CDR3 reads TGTGCCAGCAGAGCGGGACAGCCGAACACTGAAGCTTTCTTT. Its protein is CASRAGQPNTEAFF. The gene calls are TRBV6-2 or TRBV6-3 and TRBJ1-1, with 7 bases identical to TRBD1. From germline, CDR1 is MNHEY and CDR2 SVGEGT. The CDR3 extends over 14 amino acids. V was pared by 6 bases and J by 1 base, with 5 bases of the junction left unmatched.

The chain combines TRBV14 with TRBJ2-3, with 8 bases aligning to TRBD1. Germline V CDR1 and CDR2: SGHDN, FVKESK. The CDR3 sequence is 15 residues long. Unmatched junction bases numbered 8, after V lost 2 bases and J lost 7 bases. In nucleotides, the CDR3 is TGTGCCAGCAGCCAACAGGGGGCCATGCGATATACGCAGTATTTT. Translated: CASSQQGAMRYTQYF.

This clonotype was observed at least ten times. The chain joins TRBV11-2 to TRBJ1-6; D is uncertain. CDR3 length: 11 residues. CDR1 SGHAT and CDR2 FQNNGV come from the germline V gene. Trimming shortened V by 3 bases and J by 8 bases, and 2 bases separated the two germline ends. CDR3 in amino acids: CASSLDSPLHF. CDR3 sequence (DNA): TGTGCCAGCAGCTTGGATTCACCCCTCCACTTT.

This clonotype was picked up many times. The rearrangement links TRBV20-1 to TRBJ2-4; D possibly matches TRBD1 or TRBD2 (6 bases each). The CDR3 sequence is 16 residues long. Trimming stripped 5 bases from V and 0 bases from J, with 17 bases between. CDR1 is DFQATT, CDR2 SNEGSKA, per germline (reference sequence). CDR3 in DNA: TGCAGTGCTCCTCGTAGGGGGGCCGTAGCCAAAAACATTCAGTACTTC. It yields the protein CSAPRRGAVAKNIQYF.

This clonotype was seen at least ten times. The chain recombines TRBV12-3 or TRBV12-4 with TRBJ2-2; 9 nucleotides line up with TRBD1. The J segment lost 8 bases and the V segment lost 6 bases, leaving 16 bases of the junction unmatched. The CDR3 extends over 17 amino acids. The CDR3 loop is CASSLGTGRTPGGELFF. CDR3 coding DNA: TGTGCCAGCAGCCTAGGGACAGGGCGAACACCGGGGGGGGAGCTGTTTTTT.

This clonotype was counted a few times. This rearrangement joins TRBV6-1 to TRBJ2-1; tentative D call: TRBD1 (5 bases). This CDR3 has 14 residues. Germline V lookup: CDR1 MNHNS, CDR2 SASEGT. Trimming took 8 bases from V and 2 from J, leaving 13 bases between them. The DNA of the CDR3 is TGTGCCAGCCAGGGTCCCGGTCCCTACAATGAGCAGTTCTTC. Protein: CASQGPGPYNEQFF.

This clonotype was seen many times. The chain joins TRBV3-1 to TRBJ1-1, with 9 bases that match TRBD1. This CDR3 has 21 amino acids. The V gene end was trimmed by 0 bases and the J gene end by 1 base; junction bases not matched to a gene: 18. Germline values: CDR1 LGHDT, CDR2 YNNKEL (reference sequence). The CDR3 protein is CASSQEAKGTGFVGTNTEAFF. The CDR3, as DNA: TGTGCCAGCAGCCAAGAAGCTAAAGGGACAGGGTTTGTTGGAACGAACACTGAAGCTTTCTTT.

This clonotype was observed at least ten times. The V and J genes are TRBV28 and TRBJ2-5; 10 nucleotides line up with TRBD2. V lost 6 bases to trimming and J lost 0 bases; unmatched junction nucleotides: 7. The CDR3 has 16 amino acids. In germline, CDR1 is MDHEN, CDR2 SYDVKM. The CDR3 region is CASSPGLAAYQETQYF. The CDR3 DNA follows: TGTGCCAGCAGCCCAGGACTAGCGGCGTACCAAGAGACCCAGTACTTC.

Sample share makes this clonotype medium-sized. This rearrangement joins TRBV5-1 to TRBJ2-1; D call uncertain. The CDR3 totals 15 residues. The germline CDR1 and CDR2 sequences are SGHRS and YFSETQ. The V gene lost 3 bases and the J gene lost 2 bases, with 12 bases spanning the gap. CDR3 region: CASSSGFLPYNEQFF. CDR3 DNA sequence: TGCGCCAGCAGCTCCGGATTTCTTCCCTACAATGAGCAGTTCTTC. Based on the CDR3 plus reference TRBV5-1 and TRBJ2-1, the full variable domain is KAGVTQTPRYLIKTRGQQVTLSCSPISGHRSVSWYQQTPGQGLQFLFEYFSETQRNKGNFPGRFSGRQFSNSRSEMNVSTLELGDSALYLCASSSGFLPYNEQFFGPGTRLTVL.

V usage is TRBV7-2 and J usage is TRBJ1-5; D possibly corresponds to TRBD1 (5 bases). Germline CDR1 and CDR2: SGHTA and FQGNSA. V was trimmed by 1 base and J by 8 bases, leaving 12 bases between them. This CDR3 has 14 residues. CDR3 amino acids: CASSLERGGEPQHF. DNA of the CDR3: TGTGCCAGCAGCTTAGAGAGGGGCGGTGAGCCCCAGCATTTT. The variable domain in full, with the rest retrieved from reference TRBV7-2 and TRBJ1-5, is GAGVSQSPSNKVTEKGKDVELRCDPISGHTALYWYRQSLGQGLEFLIYFQGNSAPDKSGLPSDRFSAERTGGSVSTLTIQRTQQEDSAVYLCASSLERGGEPQHFGDGTRLSIL.

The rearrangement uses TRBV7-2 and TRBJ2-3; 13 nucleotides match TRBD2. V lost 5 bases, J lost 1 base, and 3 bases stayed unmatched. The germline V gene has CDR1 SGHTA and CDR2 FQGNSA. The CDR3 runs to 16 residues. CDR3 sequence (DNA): TGTGCCAGCAGCCTGGGGACTAGCGGGGGCACAGATACGCAGTATTTT. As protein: CASSLGTSGGTDTQYF. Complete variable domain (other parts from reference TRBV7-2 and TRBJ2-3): GAGVSQSPSNKVTEKGKDVELRCDPISGHTALYWYRQSLGQGLEFLIYFQGNSAPDKSGLPSDRFSAERTGGSVSTLTIQRTQQEDSAVYLCASSLGTSGGTDTQYFGPGTRLTVL.

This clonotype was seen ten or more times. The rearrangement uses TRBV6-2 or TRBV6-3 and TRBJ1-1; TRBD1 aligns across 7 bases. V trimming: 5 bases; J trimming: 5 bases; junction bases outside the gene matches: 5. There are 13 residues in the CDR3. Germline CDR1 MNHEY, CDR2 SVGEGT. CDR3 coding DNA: TGTGCCAGCAGTATATTACAGGGGACTGAAGCTTTCTTT. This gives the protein CASSILQGTEAFF.

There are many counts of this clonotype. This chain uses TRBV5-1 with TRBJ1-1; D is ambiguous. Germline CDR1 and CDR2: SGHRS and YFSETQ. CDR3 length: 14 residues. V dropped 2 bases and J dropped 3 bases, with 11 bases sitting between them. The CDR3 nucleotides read TGCGCCAGCAGCTTCGACGTCGGGGACACTGAAGCTTTCTTT. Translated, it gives CASSFDVGDTEAFF.

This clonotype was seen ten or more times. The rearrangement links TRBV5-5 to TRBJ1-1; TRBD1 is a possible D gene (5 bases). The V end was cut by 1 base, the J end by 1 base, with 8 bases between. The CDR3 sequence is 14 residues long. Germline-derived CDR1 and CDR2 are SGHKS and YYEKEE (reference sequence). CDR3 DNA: TGTGCCAGCAGCTTGTGGGACGGGAACACTGAAGCTTTCTTT. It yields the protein CASSLWDGNTEAFF.

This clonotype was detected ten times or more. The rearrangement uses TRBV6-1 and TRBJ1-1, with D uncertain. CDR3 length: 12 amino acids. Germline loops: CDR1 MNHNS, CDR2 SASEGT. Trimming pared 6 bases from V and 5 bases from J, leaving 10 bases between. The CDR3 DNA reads TGTGCCAGCAGCCCCGGATGGACTGAAGCTTTCTTT. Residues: CASSPGWTEAFF.

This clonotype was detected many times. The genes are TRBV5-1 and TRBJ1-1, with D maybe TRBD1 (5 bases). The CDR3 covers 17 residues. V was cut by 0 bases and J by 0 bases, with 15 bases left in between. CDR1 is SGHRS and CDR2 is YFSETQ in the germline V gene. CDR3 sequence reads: CASSLGPTVFMNTEAFF. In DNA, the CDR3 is TGCGCCAGCAGCTTGGGGCCGACAGTATTCATGAACACTGAAGCTTTCTTT.

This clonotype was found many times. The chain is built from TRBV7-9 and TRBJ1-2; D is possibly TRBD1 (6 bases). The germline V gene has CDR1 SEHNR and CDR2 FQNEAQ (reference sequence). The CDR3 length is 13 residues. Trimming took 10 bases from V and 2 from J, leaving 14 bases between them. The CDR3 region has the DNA TGTGCCAACCGCCCCACAGGGAACTATGGCTACACCTTC. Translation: CANRPTGNYGYTF.

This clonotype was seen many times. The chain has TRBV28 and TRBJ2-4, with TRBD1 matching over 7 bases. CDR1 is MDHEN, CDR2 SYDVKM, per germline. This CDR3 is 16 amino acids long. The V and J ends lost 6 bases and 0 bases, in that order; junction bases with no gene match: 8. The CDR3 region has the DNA TGTGCCAGCAGCGAGCCGGGACAGATAGCCAAAAACATTCAGTACTTC. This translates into CASSEPGQIAKNIQYF.

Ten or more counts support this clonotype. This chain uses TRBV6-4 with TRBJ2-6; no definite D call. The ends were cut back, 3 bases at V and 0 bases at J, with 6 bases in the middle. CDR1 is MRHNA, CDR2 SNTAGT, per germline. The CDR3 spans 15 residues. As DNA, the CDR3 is TGTGCCAGCAGTGATGATCTCTCTGGGGCCAACGTCCTGACTTTC. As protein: CASSDDLSGANVLTF.

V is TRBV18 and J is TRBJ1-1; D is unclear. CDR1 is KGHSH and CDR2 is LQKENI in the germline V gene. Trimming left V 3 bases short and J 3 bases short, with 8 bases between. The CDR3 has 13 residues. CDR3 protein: CASSPRVDTEAFF. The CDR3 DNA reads TGTGCCAGCTCACCTCGAGTGGACACTGAAGCTTTCTTT.

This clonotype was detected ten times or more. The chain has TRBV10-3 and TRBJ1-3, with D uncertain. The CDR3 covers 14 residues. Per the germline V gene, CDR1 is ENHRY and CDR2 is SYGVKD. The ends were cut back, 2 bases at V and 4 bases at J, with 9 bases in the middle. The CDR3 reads CAISEPAEGNTIYF. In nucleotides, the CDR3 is TGTGCCATCAGTGAGCCCGCTGAGGGAAACACCATATATTTT.